This T cell receptor (beta chain) is from a study of spatial heterogeneity in lung cancer. Trimming stripped 0 bases from V and 2 bases from J, with 9 bases between. Looked up from germline, CDR1 is DFQATT and CDR2 is SNEGSKA (reference sequence). The CDR3 covers 14 residues. Via MiXCR, TCRdb re-called the 5' RACE reads, giving one row per CDR3 protein. The sample yields 80,000 to 95,000 distinct CDR3 sequences, approximately 8.9% seen once. Time point indicated: sample taken at primary tumor resection. Sequencing covered unsorted whole RNA taken from tumor, nontumor lung or frozen PBMC. This clonotype has just a few counts.

The chain uses TRBV20-1 and TRBJ2-3; D unclear. Sequencing was performed on PBMCs, taken at surgery. The receptor's source is a male donor with early-stage non-small cell lung cancer. The CDR3 sequence is CSARDPLATDTQYF. The CDR3 DNA reads TGCAGTGCTAGAGACCCTTTGGCCACAGATACGCAGTATTTT.